This is a list of T cell receptor beta chains from one sample in a study of T cells expressing NK-cell markers. From the 5' RACE reads, TCRdb lists one entry per CDR3 protein and no DNA. In all, the sample yields some 280,000 distinct CDR3 sequences. The sample comprised blood T cells: a sorted CD56 or NKG2C T cell subset, CD4+ or CD8+ T cells, or bulk PBMC T cells (not recorded which). These receptors were collected from a man between 18 and 35 years old in good health. Both conserved end residues are part of each CDR3.

V gene	J gene	CDR3 protein
TRBV28	TRBJ2-7	CASRLETYEQYF
TRBV19	TRBJ1-2	CASSSRDRENYGYTF
TRBV6-5	TRBJ1-5	CASSSGTGLPQHF
TRBV7-2	TRBJ2-3	CASSLSSGNTDTQYF
TRBV30	TRBJ2-2	CAWNSWPRNTGELFF
TRBV20-1	TRBJ2-1	CSASLAPSYNEQFF
TRBV18	TRBJ2-6	CASSPLRGNSGANVLTF
TRBV20-1	TRBJ1-2	CSATPKDGYTF
TRBV25-1	TRBJ1-6	CASSLPANSPLHF
TRBV20-1	TRBJ2-1	CSARSGHPNEQFF
TRBV10-3	TRBJ1-1	CAISGAPGGLTEAFF
TRBV29-1	TRBJ2-4	CSVAGKWSRNIQYF
TRBV4-1	TRBJ1-1	CASSQFNRVVVTEAFF
TRBV20-1	TRBJ1-5	CSATGDEDQPQHF
TRBV4-1	TRBJ2-3	CASSQLWEGSTDTQYF
TRBV5-1	TRBJ2-2	CASRPNSGLALAGELFF
TRBV3-1	TRBJ2-3	CASSPYSTDTQYF
TRBV6-5	TRBJ1-5	CASSYSGRDRNQPQHF
TRBV18	TRBJ2-1	CASSTTSSEFF
TRBV29-1	TRBJ2-7	CSVQGSAYEQYF
TRBV7-6	TRBJ2-6	CASTTYSGANVLTF
TRBV30	TRBJ1-5	CAWSRDSLSNQPQHF
TRBV18	TRBJ2-4	CASSQARGGENIQYF
TRBV3-1	TRBJ2-2	CASSQGGSGYTGELFF
TRBV5-1	TRBJ1-1	CASSLIPEGTEAFF
TRBV12-3/TRBV12-4	TRBJ2-1	CASSLSTDREQFF
TRBV5-1	TRBJ2-1	CASSSRRGVDEQFF
TRBV18	TRBJ2-3	CASSPRRTGDYVGTQYF
TRBV29-1	TRBJ1-2	CSVDRVRSYGYTF
TRBV5-4	TRBJ2-7	CASSPRMGYEQYF
TRBV7-9	TRBJ2-1	CASSLVAEQFF
TRBV10-3	TRBJ2-5	CAIREPGRLETQYF
TRBV12-3/TRBV12-4	TRBJ2-4	CASSSGTGYGIQYF
TRBV29-1	TRBJ2-1	CSVPGRSSYNEQFF
TRBV10-3	TRBJ2-3	CAIRKDSTTDTQYF
TRBV19	TRBJ2-5	CASSHPGRETQYF
TRBV29-1	TRBJ1-1	CSVPTENTEAFF
TRBV5-5	TRBJ2-3	CASSWTSGSTDTQYF
TRBV12-3/TRBV12-4	TRBJ1-3	CASSLVGRGGNTIYF
TRBV12-3/TRBV12-4	TRBJ2-1	CASSGKAGVYNEQFF
TRBV18	TRBJ1-6	CASSPGTGGLFSPLHF
TRBV6-5	TRBJ2-7	CASSYGTGGPYEQYF
TRBV6-1	TRBJ2-2	CASRSVLAPGELFF
TRBV4-3	TRBJ1-6	CASSQEQGGSSYNSPLHF
TRBV20-1	TRBJ2-3	CSARDRSLAQYF
TRBV5-1	TRBJ2-5	CASSSGLAGAETQYF
TRBV2	TRBJ1-5	CASRGHGPQHF
TRBV6-5	TRBJ1-3	CASSYSILGSGNTIYF
TRBV20-1	TRBJ1-6	CSASMGQGDSPLHF
TRBV7-2	TRBJ2-1	CASSSQTSGRVRNEQFF
TRBV12-3/TRBV12-4	TRBJ2-1	CASSPGLGTRFF
TRBV10-3	TRBJ2-5	CAIRRGQRETQYF
TRBV12-3/TRBV12-4	TRBJ1-1	CASSLPFAWGANTEAFF
TRBV12-3/TRBV12-4	TRBJ2-1	CASTPSSGGFNEQFF
TRBV19	TRBJ2-7	CASTDRGGVEQYF